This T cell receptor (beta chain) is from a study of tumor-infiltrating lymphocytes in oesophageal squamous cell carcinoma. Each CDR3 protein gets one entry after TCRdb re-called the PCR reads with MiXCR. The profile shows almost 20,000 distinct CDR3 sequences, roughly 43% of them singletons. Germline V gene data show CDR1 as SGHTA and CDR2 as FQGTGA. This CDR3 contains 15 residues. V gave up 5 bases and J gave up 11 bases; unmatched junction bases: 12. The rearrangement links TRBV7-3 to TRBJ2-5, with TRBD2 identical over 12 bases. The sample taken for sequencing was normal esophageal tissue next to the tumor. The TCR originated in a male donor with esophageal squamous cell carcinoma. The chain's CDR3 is CASSKTSGSRDEQYF. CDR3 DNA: TGTGCCAGCAGCAAGACTAGCGGGAGTCGGGATGAGCAGTACTTC.